Given below is one T cell receptor beta chain in context. Its antigen is still unknown. This CDR3 has 13 amino acids. V was pared by 3 bases and J by 4 bases, with 5 bases of the junction left unmatched. Germline CDR1 and CDR2: DFQATT and SNEGSKA (reference sequence). The data were taken from a study of glioma-infiltrating T cells. General study results and limits: Tissue and blood shared very few CDR3 sequences. Shared blood CDR3 signature motifs marked patients with low tissue-blood divergence.

Using RNA template, CDR3s of TCR alpha and beta were amplified with iRepertoire arm-PCR. TCRdb re-derived calls from the multiplex PCR reads in MiXCR, one entry per CDR3 protein. The table has fewer than 500,000 distinct CDR3 sequences, 41% seen once. The chain links TRBV20-1 to TRBJ2-7; 8 bases are a match to TRBD2. The receptor was isolated from a human donor with low-grade glioma or glioblastoma, undergoing nonglioma brain surgery, or in good health (not recorded which). Sequencing was carried out using glioma tissue, nonneoplastic brain tissue, or PBMCs (not recorded which). This CDR3 reads CSASKSGRYEQYF. The DNA of the CDR3 is TGCAGTGCTAGTAAAAGCGGGAGATACGAGCAGTACTTC.